A single sample gave rise to the 31 T cell receptor beta chains below, sequenced in a study of identical twins (TCRdb year 2016). Libraries were prepared through 5' RACE. TCRdb lists the instrument as Illumina HiSeq 2000. TCRdb handled the public reads itself, with Q25 trimming in fastp and clone calling in MiXCR, and kept productive beta chains. For every CDR3 protein sequence, its rows merge into one entry that carries the most common genes and DNA. The sample table records about 250,000 distinct CDR3 sequences; 7.5% of these occur just once. Around 5.4% of the sample goes to the ten largest clones. This same sample was also part of a study on yellow fever vaccine responses in identical twins.

The sequencing input was CD8+ T cells sorted from blood. Source of these receptors: a woman between 18 and 30 years old in good health.

Comment on this clonotype: Germline is not matched at one junction end, which may reflect a read error. The CDR3 DNA sequence: TGTGCCAGCAGCCAAGGATGGGAGAGGTACAGTGAGCAGTTCTTC. This codes for CASSQGWERYSEQFF. This chain uses TRBV4-2 with TRBJ2-1; weak D call: TRBD2 (5 bases). The CDR3 is 15 residues long. Germline CDR1 is LGHNA and CDR2 is YNFKEQ.

This clonotype has a count of ten or more. This rearrangement joins TRBV2 to TRBJ2-2, with no clear D. The CDR3 contains 15 residues. V lost 4 bases, J lost 0 bases, and 9 bases lay in between. Germline V lookup: CDR1 SNHLY, CDR2 FYNNEI. CDR3 coding DNA: TGTGCCAGCAGTGGGGGTAGAGCGAACACCGGGGAGCTGTTTTTT. It specifies CASSGGRANTGELFF.

This clonotype has only a few counts. The rearrangement uses TRBV15 and TRBJ2-3, with D uncertain. The CDR3 covers 15 residues. The V end was cut by 5 bases, the J end by 0 bases, with 12 bases between. CDR1 is LNHNV and CDR2 is YYDKDF in the germline V gene (reference sequence). CDR3 nucleotides: TGTGCCACCAGCGGCGAGAAGACTAGCACAGATACGCAGTATTTT. It specifies CATSGEKTSTDTQYF.

The V call is TRBV7-9, the J call TRBJ2-5; 11 positions agree with TRBD2. The CDR3 is 16 residues long. The germline CDR1 and CDR2 sequences are SEHNR and FQNEAQ (reference sequence). V shed 5 bases and J 2 bases; nucleotides not matched to a gene: 7. The CDR3 reads CASSVPGTSGQETQYF. The CDR3 DNA reads TGTGCCAGCAGCGTCCCCGGGACTAGCGGACAAGAGACCCAGTACTTC.

This clonotype was observed at least ten times. The genes are TRBV28 and TRBJ2-5; the match to TRBD1 covers 7 bases. The CDR3 extends over 15 amino acids. The germline gives CDR1 MDHEN, CDR2 SYDVKM. Germline trimming cut 4 bases from V and 1 base from J; bases unmatched to any gene: 6. The CDR3 loop is CASSSTGDTQETQYF. CDR3 DNA: TGTGCCAGCAGTTCCACAGGGGACACCCAAGAGACCCAGTACTTC.

The sample holds a few counts of this clonotype. The rearrangement uses TRBV20-1 and TRBJ2-1; 9 positions agree with TRBD1. Germline CDR1 reads DFQATT; CDR2 reads SNEGSKA (reference sequence). The CDR3 contains 18 residues. V dropped 0 bases and J dropped 1; count of bases not matched to a gene: 10. In DNA form, the CDR3 reads TGCAGTGCTAGAGATTTCTTCACGGGACAGGGTTCCTACAATGAGCAGTTCTTC. Translation: CSARDFFTGQGSYNEQFF.

A remark on this clonotype: A much larger clone differs from this one at a single base, so this may be a read error. V gene TRBV5-5 combines with J gene TRBJ2-3, with D possibly called TRBD1 or TRBD2 (5 bases each). V shed 3 bases and J shed 0 bases, with 14 bases lying between them. Germline assignment: CDR1 SGHKS and CDR2 YYEKEE (reference sequence). The CDR3 runs 16 residues. CDR3 sequence: CASSYRNGASTDTQYF. CDR3 nucleotide sequence: TGTGCCAGCAGCTACCGTAACGGGGCTAGCACAGATACGCAGTATTTT.

This clonotype was counted only a few times. The genes are TRBV5-1 and TRBJ2-7; 7 bases align to TRBD1. Germline CDR1 and CDR2: SGHRS and YFSETQ. The CDR3 is 15 residues long. V was clipped by 2 bases and J by 4 bases; unmatched bases: 9. This CDR3 is CASSLRTGFGYEQYF. The DNA for the CDR3 is TGCGCCAGCAGCTTACGGACAGGTTTTGGGTACGAGCAGTACTTC.

This chain links TRBV9 with TRBJ2-2; D gene unclear. Per germline, CDR1 SGDLS and CDR2 YYNGEE. V lost 3 bases and J 4 bases, leaving 13 bases between the germline ends. The CDR3 consists of 15 residues. The CDR3 is CASSEGSLGTGELFF. The CDR3 DNA reads TGTGCCAGCAGCGAGGGTTCATTGGGCACCGGGGAGCTGTTTTTT.

This clonotype was counted at least ten times. The chain employs TRBV12-3 or TRBV12-4 and TRBJ1-2, with D hard to call. CDR3 length: 13 amino acids. V gave up 6 bases and J gave up 3 bases, with 11 bases separating them. This chain's CDR3 is CASSDKLHYGYTF. CDR3 coding DNA: TGTGCCAGCAGCGACAAACTGCACTATGGCTACACCTTC.

V is TRBV7-9 and J is TRBJ1-4; 7 positions agree with TRBD1. The CDR3 is 12 residues long. The germline gives CDR1 SEHNR, CDR2 FQNEAQ (reference sequence). Trimming removed 0 bases from V and 11 bases from J; junction bases left unmatched: 0. The CDR3 region has the DNA TGTGCCAGCAGCTTAGCAGGGGGCAAACTGTTTTTT. It is translated as CASSLAGGKLFF.

This clonotype was detected only a few times. This rearrangement joins TRBV20-1 to TRBJ1-6; tentative D call: TRBD1 (5 bases). CDR1 and CDR2 (germline): DFQATT, SNEGSKA (reference sequence). V lost 0 bases, J lost 7 bases, and 13 bases lay in between. There are 15 residues in the CDR3. CDR3 sequence: CSARDGGVRNSPLHF. CDR3 nucleotide sequence: TGCAGTGCTAGAGATGGAGGGGTGAGGAATTCACCCCTCCACTTT.

This clonotype was observed at least ten times. The chain combines TRBV3-1 with TRBJ2-3; D remains unclear. With 0 bases removed from V and 2 bases from J, the gap between germline ends came to 6 bases. Germline V gene data show CDR1 as LGHDT and CDR2 as YNNKEL (reference sequence). The CDR3 has 14 residues. The CDR3 region has the DNA TGTGCCAGCAGCCAAGAAATGGACACAGATACGCAGTATTTT. This codes for CASSQEMDTDTQYF.

The rearrangement links TRBV18 to TRBJ1-2; D call uncertain. Per the germline V gene, CDR1 is KGHSH and CDR2 is LQKENI. V shed 4 bases and J shed 4 bases, with 10 bases lying between them. CDR3 length: 13 residues. This CDR3 reads CASSLERVYGYTF. CDR3 bases: TGTGCCAGCTCACTCGAAAGGGTCTATGGCTACACCTTC.

The chain joins TRBV6-2 or TRBV6-3 to TRBJ2-7, with 11 bases fitting TRBD2. Trimming removed 4 bases from V and 0 bases from J; junction bases left unmatched: 2. The CDR3 is 15 residues long. Germline CDR1 and CDR2: MNHEY and SVGEGT. The CDR3 DNA follows: TGTGCCAGCAGTTGGCTAGCGGGAGGCTCCTACGAGCAGTACTTC. Protein product: CASSWLAGGSYEQYF.

This clonotype appeared a few times. The genes are TRBV20-1 and TRBJ2-7, with 10 positions matching TRBD2. J lost 4 bases, V lost 6 bases, and 9 bases had no gene match. The germline gives CDR1 DFQATT, CDR2 SNEGSKA (reference sequence). The CDR3 spans 14 residues. The CDR3 sequence: CSASILAGVYEQYF. The CDR3 DNA is TGCAGTGCCTCAATTCTAGCGGGAGTATACGAGCAGTACTTC.

This clonotype has a handful of counts. The chain couples TRBV11-1 to TRBJ2-1, with 11 positions matching TRBD2. This CDR3 is 22 amino acids long. The V segment lost 0 bases and the J segment 8 bases; nucleotides outside the gene matches: 24. The V gene's germline CDR1 is SGHAT and CDR2 FQDESV (reference sequence). The CDR3 region has the DNA TGTGCCAGCAGCTTAGCACCTAGCGCCTCTTATAGCGGGGGGGCCTCAGGTGATGAGCAGTTCTTC. Translating gives CASSLAPSASYSGGASGDEQFF.

This clonotype was found a few times. The CDR3 loop is CASSLRGGASYEQYF. The CDR3 DNA follows: TGTGCCAGCAGTCTTAGGGGGGGAGCCTCCTACGAGCAGTACTTC. V is TRBV6-2 or TRBV6-3 and J is TRBJ2-7, with D perhaps TRBD2 (7 bases). Germline CDR1 is MNHEY and CDR2 is SVGEGT. There are 15 residues in the CDR3. Trimming removed 5 bases at V and 0 bases at J, with 14 bases between.

This clonotype occurred many times. The chain joins TRBV12-3 or TRBV12-4 to TRBJ2-1; D is possibly TRBD2 (7 bases). CDR3 length: 16 residues. V lost 8 bases, J lost 6 bases, and 23 bases lay in between. The CDR3 loop is CASVVGRRGGLNEQFF. The CDR3 coding sequence is TGTGCCAGCGTCGTGGGAAGGAGGGGGGGTCTCAATGAGCAGTTCTTC.

The CDR3 region has the DNA TGTGCCACCAGTATAGCGGGATCCCAAGAGACCCAGTACTTC. This gives the protein CATSIAGSQETQYF. The chain links TRBV24-1 to TRBJ2-5; 8 bases fit TRBD2. Trimming at V came to 6 bases and at J to 1 base, leaving 3 bases not matched to a gene. Germline V gene data show CDR1 as KGHDR and CDR2 as SFDVKD. The CDR3 has 14 amino acids.

In this sample, this clonotype turned up many times. The genes are TRBV6-1 and TRBJ2-7; TRBD1 is a possible D gene (5 bases). The V gene lost 1 base and the J gene lost 4 bases, with 11 bases spanning the gap. The CDR3 contains 14 residues. Germline assignment: CDR1 MNHNS and CDR2 SASEGT. The CDR3 loop reads CASSEGTPGYEQYV. The CDR3 coding sequence is TGTGCCAGCAGTGAAGGGACCCCAGGGTACGAGCAGTACGTC.

This clonotype was seen only a few times. The J gene is TRBJ2-6, the V gene TRBV7-6; no reliable D call. The CDR3 spans 16 residues. V gave up 4 bases and J gave up 4 bases, with 14 bases separating them. CDR1 is SGHVS and CDR2 is FNYEAQ in the germline V gene. The CDR3 region is CASSWPVGSGANVLTF. CDR3 DNA: TGTGCCAGCAGCTGGCCTGTCGGTTCCGGGGCCAACGTCCTGACTTTC.

The chain joins TRBV18 to TRBJ1-6; D unclear. Between the trimmed V and J ends, which lost 2 bases and 7 bases, there was a span of 6 bases. Per germline, CDR1 KGHSH and CDR2 LQKENI. This CDR3 is 13 amino acids long. CDR3 amino acids: CASSPGQNSPLHF. The CDR3 coding sequence is TGTGCCAGCTCACCAGGCCAGAATTCACCCCTCCACTTT.

The chain joins TRBV27 to TRBJ2-7; TRBD1 might be the D (5 bases). CDR3 length equals 14 residues. Germline V gives CDR1 MNHEY, CDR2 SMNVEV (reference sequence). Between the trimmed V and J ends, which lost 5 bases and 4 bases, there was a span of 15 bases. The CDR3 sequence: CASSPGWGPYEQYV. Here the CDR3 DNA reads TGTGCCAGCAGTCCCGGTTGGGGCCCTTACGAGCAGTACGTC.

This chain uses TRBV11-2 with TRBJ2-7; 13 bases fit TRBD2. The CDR3 runs 17 residues. V shed 5 bases, J shed 2 bases, and the junction held 9 bases outside the gene matches. The germline V gene has CDR1 SGHAT and CDR2 FQNNGV. CDR3 coding DNA: TGTGCCAGCAGCCACGGACTAGCGGGAGATTTAGCCTACGAGCAGTACTTC. It specifies CASSHGLAGDLAYEQYF.

J is TRBJ2-5 and V is TRBV5-6; D tentatively reads TRBD1 or TRBD2 (6 bases each). The CDR3 runs to 15 residues. Trimming took 4 bases from V and 0 from J, leaving 13 bases between them. Germline CDR1 SGHDT, CDR2 YYEEEE. CDR3 DNA sequence: TGTGCCAGCAGCCAACAGGGACTTTACCAAGAGACCCAGTACTTC. It specifies CASSQQGLYQETQYF.

This clonotype was counted at least ten times. This rearrangement joins TRBV29-1 to TRBJ2-5; 15 bases line up with TRBD2. The ends lost 4 bases at V and 3 bases at J; junction bases unmatched: 9. The CDR3 length is 17 residues. The germline CDR1 and CDR2 sequences are SQVTM and ANQGSEA. Written as DNA, the CDR3 is TGCAGCGTTGGAGGGGGACTAGCGGGGGGTCTTGAAGAGACCCAGTACTTC. Translating it yields CSVGGGLAGGLEETQYF. Using reference TRBV29-1 and TRBJ2-5 for the parts outside the CDR3, the full variable domain is SAVISQKPSRDICQRGTSLTIQCQVDSQVTMMFWYRQQPGQSLTLIATANQGSEATYESGFVIDKFPISRPNLTFSTLTVSNMSPEDSSIYLCSVGGGLAGGLEETQYFGPGTRLLVL.

The sample holds a few counts of this clonotype. The rearrangement links TRBV27 to TRBJ1-1; D is possibly TRBD1 (6 bases). The CDR3 has 14 residues. From germline, CDR1 is MNHEY and CDR2 SMNVEV (reference sequence). V was cut by 7 bases and J by 0 bases, with 12 bases left in between. The CDR3 bases are TGTGCCAGCAAAGGAGGGACAATGAACACTGAAGCTTTCTTT. This gives the protein CASKGGTMNTEAFF.

The chain uses TRBV6-1 and TRBJ2-1; D is ambiguous. CDR1 is MNHNS, CDR2 SASEGT, per germline. This CDR3 has 15 residues. The ends were cut back, 6 bases at V and 4 bases at J, with 16 bases in the middle. The CDR3 bases are TGTGCCAGCAGCCCGAGCCCGGATTGGTACAATGAGCAGTTCTTC. It encodes CASSPSPDWYNEQFF.

This chain links TRBV4-1 with TRBJ2-7; D is possibly TRBD1 (5 bases). CDR3 length equals 13 residues. Trimming removed 6 bases at V and 4 bases at J, with 13 bases between. Germline V gene sequence: CDR1 MGHRA, CDR2 YSYEKL. The CDR3 region is CASRGLGHYEQYF. CDR3 nucleotides: TGCGCCAGCAGAGGTTTAGGACATTACGAGCAGTACTTC.

Turning to this clonotype: This clone may be a read error of a much larger clone one base away. V usage is TRBV3-1 and J usage is TRBJ2-7; 13 nucleotides line up with TRBD2. CDR3 length equals 15 residues. Germline-derived CDR1 and CDR2 are LGHDT and YNNKEL (reference sequence). V was pared by 6 bases and J by 5 bases, with 7 bases of the junction left unmatched. The CDR3 loop reads CASSLTSGRFDEQYF. The CDR3 nucleotides are TGTGCCAGCAGTCTGACTAGCGGGAGGTTCGACGAGCAGTACTTC.